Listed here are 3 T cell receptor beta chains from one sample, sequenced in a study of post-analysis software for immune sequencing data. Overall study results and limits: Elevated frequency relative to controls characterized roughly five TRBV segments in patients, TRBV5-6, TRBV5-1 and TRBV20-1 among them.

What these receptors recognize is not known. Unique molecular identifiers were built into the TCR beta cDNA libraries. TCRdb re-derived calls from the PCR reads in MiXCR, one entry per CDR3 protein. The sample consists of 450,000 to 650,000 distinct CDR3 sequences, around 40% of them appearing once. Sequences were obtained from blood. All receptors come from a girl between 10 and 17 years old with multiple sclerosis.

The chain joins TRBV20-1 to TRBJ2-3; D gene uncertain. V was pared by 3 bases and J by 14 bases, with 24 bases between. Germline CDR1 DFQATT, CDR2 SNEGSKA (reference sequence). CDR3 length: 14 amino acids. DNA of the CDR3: TGCAGTGCTAGGGAGTCGAGACTCAATGAAAAACTGTATTTT. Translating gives CSARESRLNEKLYF.

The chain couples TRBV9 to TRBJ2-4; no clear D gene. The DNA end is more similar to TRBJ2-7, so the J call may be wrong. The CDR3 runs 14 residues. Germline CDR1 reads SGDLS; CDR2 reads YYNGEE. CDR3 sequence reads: CASSPSPTEYEQYF. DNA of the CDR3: TGTGCCAGCAGCCCGTCCCCGACGGAATACGAGCAGTACTTC.

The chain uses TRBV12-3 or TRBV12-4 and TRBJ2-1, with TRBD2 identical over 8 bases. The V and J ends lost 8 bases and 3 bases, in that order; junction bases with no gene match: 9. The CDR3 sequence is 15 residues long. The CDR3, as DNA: TGTGCCAGCGGGGAGCGGGAGAGTTTCTACAATGAGCAGTTCTTC. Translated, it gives CASGERESFYNEQFF.